A single sample gave rise to the 15 T cell receptor beta chains below, sequenced in a study of shared clonotypes between healthy human individuals. Generated by immunoSEQ multiplex PCR, the TCRdb table keeps only in-frame clones and is missing some. The data show 2 million to 2.5 million clones, 92% seen once. The sample consisted of naive CD4+ T cells from PBMCs. Subset indicated: CD45RA+ positively selected. Receptors originate from a man between 18 and 29 years old in good health. Some clones in this sample may be carry-over from other donors' samples.

The chain is built from TRBV6-1 and TRBJ1-5, with a tentative D call TRBD1 (6 bases). Per germline, CDR1 MNHNS and CDR2 SASEGT. The length of the CDR3 is 13 residues. Trimming removed 7 bases from V and 6 bases from J, with 13 bases in between. The CDR3 sequence: CASTPARGQPQHF. CDR3 sequence (DNA): TGTGCCAGCACTCCGGCCAGGGGTCAGCCCCAGCATTTT.

V and J are TRBV5-1 and TRBJ2-3, with 9 bases lining up with TRBD2. The CDR3 sequence is 15 residues long. The germline gives CDR1 SGHRS, CDR2 YFSETQ. V trimming: 4 bases; J trimming: 9 bases; junction bases outside the gene matches: 12. The CDR3, as DNA: TGCGCCAGCAGCAGGGGAGCGGGAGGTTCGTCGACGCAGTATTTT. Protein sequence: CASSRGAGGSSTQYF. Complete variable domain (other parts from reference TRBV5-1 and TRBJ2-3): KAGVTQTPRYLIKTRGQQVTLSCSPISGHRSVSWYQQTPGQGLQFLFEYFSETQRNKGNFPGRFSGRQFSNSRSEMNVSTLELGDSALYLCASSRGAGGSSTQYFGPGTRLTVL.

This chain links TRBV28 with TRBJ2-5; 8 bases are shared with TRBD2. Germline CDR1 reads MDHEN; CDR2 reads SYDVKM. There are 16 residues in the CDR3. The V segment lost 4 bases and the J segment 5 bases; nucleotides outside the gene matches: 12. The DNA of the CDR3 is TGTGCCAGCAGTTCTCATGAAGCGGGAGTGTTGGAGACCCAGTACTTC. This gives the protein CASSSHEAGVLETQYF.

This clone was recorded a few times. Within the sample, other DNA sequences also encode this same CDR3. J is TRBJ2-7 and V is TRBV6-5; D may be TRBD1 or TRBD2 (6 bases each). The CDR3 extends over 15 amino acids. The V end was cut by 0 bases, the J end by 0 bases, with 9 bases between. From germline, CDR1 is MNHEY and CDR2 SVGAGI. The CDR3 DNA follows: TGTGCCAGCAGTTACTCAGGGGGGAGCTCCTACGAGCAGTACTTC. It codes for CASSYSGGSSYEQYF.

The chain links TRBV5-4 to TRBJ1-3; D gene ambiguous. The germline gives CDR1 SGHNT, CDR2 YYREEE (reference sequence). Between the trimmed V and J ends, which lost 5 bases and 0 bases, there was a span of 12 bases. The length of the CDR3 is 15 residues. This CDR3 is CASSKDGFSGNTIYF. CDR3 nucleotide sequence: TGTGCCAGCAGTAAGGACGGATTCTCTGGAAACACCATATATTTT.

Only one count was recorded for this clone. The chain joins TRBV28 to TRBJ1-1, with D tentatively TRBD1 (5 bases). CDR3 length: 15 residues. The germline CDR1 and CDR2 sequences are MDHEN and SYDVKM. V was pared by 5 bases and J by 6 bases, with 19 bases between. The CDR3 spells CASSRQQVKVAEAFF. In nucleotides, the CDR3 is TGTGCCAGCAGTCGTCAACAGGTAAAAGTCGCTGAAGCTTTCTTT.

V is TRBV28 and J is TRBJ2-2, with D unclear. The CDR3 runs to 16 residues. Germline V gene data show CDR1 as MDHEN and CDR2 as SYDVKM. The V end lost 2 bases, the J end lost 6 bases, and 16 bases lay between the germline ends. This CDR3 is CASSLMRQSFAGELFF. Written as DNA, the CDR3 is TGTGCCAGCAGTTTAATGCGGCAGTCTTTTGCCGGGGAGCTGTTTTTT.

The V gene is TRBV9, the J gene TRBJ2-6; D may match TRBD1 or TRBD2 (6 bases each). Trimming pared 0 bases from V and 0 bases from J, leaving 13 bases between. Germline lookup yields CDR1 SGDLS and CDR2 YYNGEE. The CDR3 extends over 18 amino acids. DNA for the CDR3: TGTGCCAGCAGCGTAGCGGGGGCGCCGGTCTCTGGGGCCAACGTCCTGACTTTC. Protein product: CASSVAGAPVSGANVLTF.

The J gene is TRBJ2-7, the V gene TRBV10-3, with 12 bases identical to TRBD2. CDR1 is ENHRY, CDR2 SYGVKD, per germline. Trimming removed 4 bases from V and 4 bases from J; junction bases left unmatched: 8. The CDR3 covers 16 residues. CDR3 DNA sequence: TGTGCCATCAGTGGGGGACTAGCGGGCCAGGCTTACGAGCAGTACTTC. Protein: CAISGGLAGQAYEQYF.

The chain has TRBV5-1 and TRBJ1-2; possibly TRBD1 for D (5 bases). CDR1 and CDR2 from the germline V gene are SGHRS and YFSETQ. The CDR3 contains 17 residues. The V and J ends lost 1 base and 0 bases respectively, with 16 bases between them. The DNA for the CDR3 is TGCGCCAGCAGCTTGATGGGTGGAGGGGTGCCTAACTATGGCTACACCTTC. Encoded protein: CASSLMGGGVPNYGYTF.

The chain has TRBV7-2 and TRBJ2-7, with D unresolved. Germline CDR1 and CDR2: SGHTA and FQGNSA. There are 17 residues in the CDR3. V was clipped by 1 base and J by 2 bases, with 18 bases between them. Here the CDR3 DNA reads TGTGCCAGCAGCTTAGTCCATCTTAGTGGAGCTCCCTACGAGCAGTACTTC. It translates to CASSLVHLSGAPYEQYF.

The CDR3 nucleotides read TGTGCCAGCACCCGAGGACAGGGGGCAACTTACGAGCAGTACTTC. This codes for CASTRGQGATYEQYF. The rearrangement links TRBV6-5 to TRBJ2-7, with 11 nucleotides matching TRBD1. This CDR3 is built from 15 residues. Per the germline V gene, CDR1 is MNHEY and CDR2 is SVGAGI. Trimming at V came to 7 bases and at J to 4 bases, leaving 9 bases not matched to a gene.

The DNA of the CDR3 is TGTGCCAGCAGTACGACTAGCTACAATGAGCAGTTCTTC. This translates into CASSTTSYNEQFF. The chain is built from TRBV6-6 and TRBJ2-1; D perhaps matches TRBD2 (6 bases). The V gene lost 5 bases and the J gene lost 3 bases, with 8 bases spanning the gap. The CDR3 is made up of 13 amino acids. The germline V gene encodes CDR1 MNHNY and CDR2 SVGAGI (reference sequence).

This clone came up a few times. CDR3 nucleotides: TGTGCCAGTAGGGGCCGAGGACACACGAACACTGAAGCTTTCTTT. It codes for CASRGRGHTNTEAFF. J is TRBJ1-1 and V is TRBV19; D might be TRBD1 (5 bases). V was clipped by 6 bases and J by 1 base, with 15 bases between them. Germline V CDR1 and CDR2: LNHDA, SQIVND (reference sequence). The CDR3 has 15 residues.

The CDR3, as DNA: TGTGCCAGCAGCCTACCAAGGGGGTCTAACTATGGCTACACCTTC. This codes for CASSLPRGSNYGYTF. The rearrangement links TRBV7-2 to TRBJ1-2; D possibly corresponds to TRBD1 (6 bases). CDR3 size: 15 residues. Germline CDR1 is SGHTA and CDR2 is FQGNSA. The V and J ends lost 5 bases and 0 bases respectively, with 13 bases between them. The complete variable domain, with remaining parts taken from reference TRBV7-2 and TRBJ1-2, reads GAGVSQSPSNKVTEKGKDVELRCDPISGHTALYWYRQSLGQGLEFLIYFQGNSAPDKSGLPSDRFSAERTGGSVSTLTIQRTQQEDSAVYLCASSLPRGSNYGYTFGSGTRLTVV.